Below, one T cell receptor (beta chain) is given with its context. CDR3 length: 17 residues. Trimming took 3 bases from V and 5 from J; bases not matched to a gene: 14. Per the germline V gene, CDR1 is KGHSH and CDR2 is LQKENI. The data are from a study of T cell changes during pregnancy in multiple sclerosis. Sequenced by immunoSEQ multiplex PCR; TCRdb stores in-frame clones only, minus some. The sample lists approximately 41,000 clones, roughly 89% seen once, with about 1.2% in the top ten. V usage is TRBV18 and J usage is TRBJ2-7; 9 bases line up with TRBD1. The sequence came from a female donor with multiple sclerosis, enrolled in a pregnancy study. Sequencing used CD4+ T cells from peripheral blood mononuclear cells, obtained in the first trimester of pregnancy. In DNA, the CDR3 is TGTGCCAGCTCACCTTCTCCGGGGACAGGGTATCAAGACGAGCAGTACTTC. Residues: CASSPSPGTGYQDEQYF. Based on the CDR3 plus reference TRBV18 and TRBJ2-7, the full variable domain is NAGVMQNPRHLVRRRGQEARLRCSPMKGHSHVYWYRQLPEEGLKFMVYLQKENIIDESGMPKERFSAEFPKEGPSILRIQQVVRGDSAAYFCASSPSPGTGYQDEQYFGPGTRLTVT.